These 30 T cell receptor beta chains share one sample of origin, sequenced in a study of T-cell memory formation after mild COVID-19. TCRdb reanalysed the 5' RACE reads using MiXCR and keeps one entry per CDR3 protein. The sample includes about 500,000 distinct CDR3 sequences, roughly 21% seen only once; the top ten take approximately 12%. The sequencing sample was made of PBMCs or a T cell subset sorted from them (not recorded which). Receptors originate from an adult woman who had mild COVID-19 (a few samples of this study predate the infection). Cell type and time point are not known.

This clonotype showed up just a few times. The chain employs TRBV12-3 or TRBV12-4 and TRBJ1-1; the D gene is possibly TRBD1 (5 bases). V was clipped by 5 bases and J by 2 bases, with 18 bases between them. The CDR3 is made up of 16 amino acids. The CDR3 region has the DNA TGTGCCAGCAGTCCTAGATGGGGGGGAGAAAACACTGAAGCTTTCTTT. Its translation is CASSPRWGGENTEAFF.

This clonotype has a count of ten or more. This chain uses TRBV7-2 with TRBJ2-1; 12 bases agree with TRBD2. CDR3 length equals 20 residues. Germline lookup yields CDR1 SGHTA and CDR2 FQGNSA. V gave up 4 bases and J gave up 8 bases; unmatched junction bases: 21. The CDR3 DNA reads TGTGCCAGCAGCTCCCGCCCGGCCTCTAGCGGGAGGGCCGGTTATGATGAGCAGTTCTTC. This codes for CASSSRPASSGRAGYDEQFF.

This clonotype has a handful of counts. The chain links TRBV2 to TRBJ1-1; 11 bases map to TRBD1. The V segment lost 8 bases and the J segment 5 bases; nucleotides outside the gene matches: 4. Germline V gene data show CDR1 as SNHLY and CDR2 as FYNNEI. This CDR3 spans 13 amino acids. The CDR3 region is CASGQGARTEAFF. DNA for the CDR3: TGTGCCAGCGGACAGGGGGCCAGGACTGAAGCTTTCTTT.

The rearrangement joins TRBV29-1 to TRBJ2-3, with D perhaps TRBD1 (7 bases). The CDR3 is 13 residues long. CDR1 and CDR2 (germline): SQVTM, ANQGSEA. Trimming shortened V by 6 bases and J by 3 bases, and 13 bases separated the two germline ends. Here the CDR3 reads CSVRQGGTDTQYF. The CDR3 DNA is TGCAGCGTCCGGCAGGGGGGTACAGATACGCAGTATTTT.

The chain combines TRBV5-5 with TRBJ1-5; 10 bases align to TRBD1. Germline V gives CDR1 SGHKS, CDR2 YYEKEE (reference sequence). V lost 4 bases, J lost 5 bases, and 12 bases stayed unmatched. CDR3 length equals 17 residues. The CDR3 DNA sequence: TGTGCCAGCAGCCGAGGCTTGGGACAGGGGAGGTATCAGCCCCAGCATTTT. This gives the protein CASSRGLGQGRYQPQHF.

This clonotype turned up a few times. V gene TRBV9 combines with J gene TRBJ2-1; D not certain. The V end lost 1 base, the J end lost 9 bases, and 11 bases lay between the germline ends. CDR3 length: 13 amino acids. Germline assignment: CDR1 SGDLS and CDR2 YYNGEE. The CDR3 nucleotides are TGTGCCAGCAGCGTAACCACGGAAGCTGAGCAGTTCTTC. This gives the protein CASSVTTEAEQFF.

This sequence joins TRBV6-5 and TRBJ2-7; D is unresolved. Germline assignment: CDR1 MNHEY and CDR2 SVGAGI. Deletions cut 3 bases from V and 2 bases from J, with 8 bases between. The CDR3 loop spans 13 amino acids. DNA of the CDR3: TGTGCCAGCAGTTATCTAAAAACCTACGAGCAGTACTTC. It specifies CASSYLKTYEQYF.

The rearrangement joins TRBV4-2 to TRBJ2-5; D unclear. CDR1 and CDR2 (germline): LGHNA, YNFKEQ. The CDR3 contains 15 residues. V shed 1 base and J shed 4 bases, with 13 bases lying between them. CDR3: CASSQGSPFRETQYF. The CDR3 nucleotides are TGTGCCAGCAGCCAAGGGTCCCCATTTAGAGAGACCCAGTACTTC.

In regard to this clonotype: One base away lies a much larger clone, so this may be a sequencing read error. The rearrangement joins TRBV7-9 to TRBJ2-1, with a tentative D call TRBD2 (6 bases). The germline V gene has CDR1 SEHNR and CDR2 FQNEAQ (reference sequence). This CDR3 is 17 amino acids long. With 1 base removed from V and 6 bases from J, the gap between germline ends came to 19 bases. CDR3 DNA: TGTGCCAGCAGCTTAGTGGTTAGGGACTCCGGCGTCAATGAGCAGTTCTTC. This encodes CASSLVVRDSGVNEQFF.

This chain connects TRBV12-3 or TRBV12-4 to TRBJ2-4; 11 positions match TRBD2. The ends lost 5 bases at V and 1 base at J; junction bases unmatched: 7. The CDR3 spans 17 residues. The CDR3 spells CASSTLAGGMAKNIQYF. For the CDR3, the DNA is TGTGCCAGCAGTACGTTAGCGGGAGGGATGGCCAAAAACATTCAGTACTTC.

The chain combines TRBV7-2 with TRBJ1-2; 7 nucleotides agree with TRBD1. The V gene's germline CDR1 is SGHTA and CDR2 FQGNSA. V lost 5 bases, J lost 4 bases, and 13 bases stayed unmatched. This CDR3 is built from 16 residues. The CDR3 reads CASSPGTETRTYGYTF. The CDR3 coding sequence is TGTGCCAGCAGCCCCGGGACAGAGACTCGTACCTATGGCTACACCTTC.

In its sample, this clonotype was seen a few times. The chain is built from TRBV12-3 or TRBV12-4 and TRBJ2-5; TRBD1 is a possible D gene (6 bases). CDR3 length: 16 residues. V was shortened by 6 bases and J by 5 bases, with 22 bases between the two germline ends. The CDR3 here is CASSRALGMRGETQYF. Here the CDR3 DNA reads TGTGCCAGCAGCCGTGCCTTAGGGATGAGGGGGGAGACCCAGTACTTC.

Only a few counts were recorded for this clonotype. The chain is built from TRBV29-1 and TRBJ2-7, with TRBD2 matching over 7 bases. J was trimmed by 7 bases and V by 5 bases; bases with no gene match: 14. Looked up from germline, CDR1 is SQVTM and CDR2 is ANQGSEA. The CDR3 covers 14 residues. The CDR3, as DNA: TGCAGCGTTTCCCAAGCGGGACCGACTCGTGAGCAGTACTTC. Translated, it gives CSVSQAGPTREQYF.

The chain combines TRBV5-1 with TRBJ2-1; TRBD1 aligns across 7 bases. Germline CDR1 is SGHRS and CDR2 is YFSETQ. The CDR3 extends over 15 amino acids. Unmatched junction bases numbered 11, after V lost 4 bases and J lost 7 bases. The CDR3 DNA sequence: TGCGCCAGCAGCCTAGTAGACAGGGTTTGGAATGAGCAGTTCTTC. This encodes CASSLVDRVWNEQFF.

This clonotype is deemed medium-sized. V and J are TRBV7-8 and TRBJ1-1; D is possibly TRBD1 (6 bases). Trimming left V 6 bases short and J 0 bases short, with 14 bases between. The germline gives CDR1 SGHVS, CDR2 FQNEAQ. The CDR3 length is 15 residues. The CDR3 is CASSSRAGVNTEAFF. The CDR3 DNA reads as TGTGCCAGCAGTTCCAGAGCAGGGGTGAACACTGAAGCTTTCTTT.

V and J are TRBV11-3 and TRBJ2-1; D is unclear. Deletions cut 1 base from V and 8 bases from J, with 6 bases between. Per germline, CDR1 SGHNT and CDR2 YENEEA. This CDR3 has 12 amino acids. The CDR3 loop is CASSLVYHEQFF. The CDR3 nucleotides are TGTGCCAGCAGCTTAGTCTATCATGAGCAGTTCTTC.

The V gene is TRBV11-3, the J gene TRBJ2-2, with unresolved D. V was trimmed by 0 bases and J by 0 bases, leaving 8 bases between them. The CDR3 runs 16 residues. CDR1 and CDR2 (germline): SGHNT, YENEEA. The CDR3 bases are TGTGCCAGCAGCTTAGACGGTCTAGCGAACACCGGGGAGCTGTTTTTT. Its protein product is CASSLDGLANTGELFF.

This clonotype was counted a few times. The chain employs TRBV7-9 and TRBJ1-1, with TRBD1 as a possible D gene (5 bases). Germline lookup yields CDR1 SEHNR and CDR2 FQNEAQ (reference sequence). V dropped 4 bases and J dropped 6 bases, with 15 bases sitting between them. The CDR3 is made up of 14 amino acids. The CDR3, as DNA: TGTGCCAGCAGCTCGGTCCCGTCGGGGGCTGAAGCTTTCTTT. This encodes CASSSVPSGAEAFF.

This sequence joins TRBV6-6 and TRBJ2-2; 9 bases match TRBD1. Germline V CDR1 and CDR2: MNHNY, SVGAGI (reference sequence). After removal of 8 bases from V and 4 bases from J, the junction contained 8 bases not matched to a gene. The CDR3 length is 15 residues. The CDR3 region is CASLIGTGSTGELFF. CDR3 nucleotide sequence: TGTGCCAGCCTGATCGGGACAGGGAGCACCGGGGAGCTGTTTTTT.

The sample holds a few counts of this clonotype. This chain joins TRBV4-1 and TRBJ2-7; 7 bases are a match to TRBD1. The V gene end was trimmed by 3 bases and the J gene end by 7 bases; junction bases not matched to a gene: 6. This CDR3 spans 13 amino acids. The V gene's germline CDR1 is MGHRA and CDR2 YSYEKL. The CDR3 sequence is CASSQGDSFEQYF. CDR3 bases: TGCGCCAGCAGCCAGGGGGACAGCTTTGAGCAGTACTTC.

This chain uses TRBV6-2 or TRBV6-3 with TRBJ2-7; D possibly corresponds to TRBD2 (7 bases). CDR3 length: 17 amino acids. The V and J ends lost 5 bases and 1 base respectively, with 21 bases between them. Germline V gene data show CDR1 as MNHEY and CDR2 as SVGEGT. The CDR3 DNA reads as TGTGCCAGCAGTCCTCCCCTTTGGGAGGGGGAATCCTACGAGCAGTACTTC. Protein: CASSPPLWEGESYEQYF.

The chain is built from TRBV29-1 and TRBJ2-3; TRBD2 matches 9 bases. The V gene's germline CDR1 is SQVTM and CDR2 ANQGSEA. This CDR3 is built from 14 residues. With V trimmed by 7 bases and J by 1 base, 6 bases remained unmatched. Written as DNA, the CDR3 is TGCAGCGGGGGGGTAGCGGGAGGCACAGATACGCAGTATTTT. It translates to CSGGVAGGTDTQYF.

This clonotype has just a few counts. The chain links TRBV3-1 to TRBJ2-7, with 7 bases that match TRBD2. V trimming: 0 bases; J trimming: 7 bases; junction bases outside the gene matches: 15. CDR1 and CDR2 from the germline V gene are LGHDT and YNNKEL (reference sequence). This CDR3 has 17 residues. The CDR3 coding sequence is TGTGCCAGCAGCCAAGACCACCTCGCGGGGGACTACGTTGAGCAGTACTTC. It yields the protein CASSQDHLAGDYVEQYF.

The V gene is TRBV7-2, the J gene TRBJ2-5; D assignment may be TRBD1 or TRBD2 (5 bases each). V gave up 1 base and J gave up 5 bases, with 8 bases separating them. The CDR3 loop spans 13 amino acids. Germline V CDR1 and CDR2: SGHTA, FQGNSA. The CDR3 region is CASSLVGAETQYF. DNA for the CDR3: TGTGCCAGCAGCTTAGTCGGGGCGGAGACCCAGTACTTC. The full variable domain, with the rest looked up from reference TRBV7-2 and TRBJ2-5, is GAGVSQSPSNKVTEKGKDVELRCDPISGHTALYWYRQSLGQGLEFLIYFQGNSAPDKSGLPSDRFSAERTGGSVSTLTIQRTQQEDSAVYLCASSLVGAETQYFGPGTRLLVL.

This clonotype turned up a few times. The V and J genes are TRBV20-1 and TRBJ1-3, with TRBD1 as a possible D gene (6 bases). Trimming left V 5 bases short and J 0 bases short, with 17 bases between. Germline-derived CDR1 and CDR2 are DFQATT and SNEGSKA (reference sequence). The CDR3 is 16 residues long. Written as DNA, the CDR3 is TGCAGTGCTTATCCCCTGGGGGGCTTCTCTGGAAACACCATATATTTT. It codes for CSAYPLGGFSGNTIYF.

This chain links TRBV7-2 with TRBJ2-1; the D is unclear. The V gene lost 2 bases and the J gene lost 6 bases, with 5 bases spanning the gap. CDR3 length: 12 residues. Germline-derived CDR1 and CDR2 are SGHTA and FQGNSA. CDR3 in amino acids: CASSLNGNEQFF. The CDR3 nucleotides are TGTGCCAGCAGCTTAAACGGCAATGAGCAGTTCTTC.

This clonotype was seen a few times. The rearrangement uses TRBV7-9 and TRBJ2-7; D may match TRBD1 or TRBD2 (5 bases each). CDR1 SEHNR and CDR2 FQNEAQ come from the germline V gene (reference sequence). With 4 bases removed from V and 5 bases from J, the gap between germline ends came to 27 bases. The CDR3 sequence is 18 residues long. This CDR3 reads CASSSEGHWSGPFNEQYF. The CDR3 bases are TGTGCCAGCAGCTCTGAGGGCCACTGGTCAGGGCCTTTCAACGAGCAGTACTTC.

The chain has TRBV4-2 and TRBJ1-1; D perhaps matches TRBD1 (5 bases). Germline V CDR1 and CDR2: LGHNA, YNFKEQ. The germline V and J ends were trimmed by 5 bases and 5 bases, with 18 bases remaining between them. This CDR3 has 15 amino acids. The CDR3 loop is CASSDLGVGGTEAFF. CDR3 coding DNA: TGTGCCAGCAGCGACCTAGGGGTGGGGGGGACTGAAGCTTTCTTT.

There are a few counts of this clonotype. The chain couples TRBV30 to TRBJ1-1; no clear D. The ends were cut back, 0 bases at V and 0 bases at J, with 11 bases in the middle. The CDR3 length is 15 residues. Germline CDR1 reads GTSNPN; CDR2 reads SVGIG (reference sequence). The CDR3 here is CAWSVMRHMNTEAFF. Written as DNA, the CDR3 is TGTGCCTGGAGTGTAATGCGGCATATGAACACTGAAGCTTTCTTT.

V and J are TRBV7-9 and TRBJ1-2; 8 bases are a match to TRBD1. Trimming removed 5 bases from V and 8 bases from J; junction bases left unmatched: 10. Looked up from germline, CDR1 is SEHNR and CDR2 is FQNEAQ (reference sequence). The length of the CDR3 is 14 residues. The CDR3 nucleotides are TGTGCCAGCAGCCCGCAGACAGGGGTTTACGGCTACACCTTC. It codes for CASSPQTGVYGYTF.